This entry lists 10 T cell receptor beta chains sequenced from one sample in a study of T cell responses to AZD1222 COVID-19 vaccine. Only in-frame clones appear in the TCRdb table, and some are missing; sequencing was by immunoSEQ multiplex PCR. The sample carries approximately 300,000 clones, about 94% recorded once. The material was peripheral blood, obtained 28 days after the second AZD1222 dose. The source is an adult who received the AZD1222 COVID-19 vaccine.

The rearrangement uses TRBV28 and TRBJ1-2, with a weak D call TRBD1 (5 bases). Trimming pared 3 bases from V and 12 bases from J, leaving 20 bases between. Germline CDR1 is MDHEN and CDR2 is SYDVKM. This CDR3 region has 14 residues. CDR3 sequence reads: CASSFAGPTLRDTF. Here the CDR3 DNA reads TGTGCCAGCAGTTTTGCCGGGCCAACCCTCAGGGACACCTTC.

This clone was detected only once. The chain has TRBV6-1 and TRBJ2-5; no clear D. The CDR3 runs 14 residues. Germline assignment: CDR1 MNHNS and CDR2 SASEGT. Trimming pared 5 bases from V and 2 bases from J, leaving 12 bases between. CDR3 nucleotides: TGTGCCAGCAGTACCCTAAGGCGGCAAGAGACCCAGTACTTC. It translates to CASSTLRRQETQYF.

The count of this clone is one. This chain links TRBV5-8 with TRBJ2-7; maybe TRBD1 (6 bases). Trimming stripped 2 bases from V and 8 bases from J, with 8 bases between. Germline assignment: CDR1 SGHTS and CDR2 YDEGEE. This CDR3 spans 11 amino acids. CDR3 DNA: TGTGCCAGCAGCTTCCAGGGGAAGCAGTACTTC. This sequence encodes CASSFQGKQYF.

The chain links TRBV5-1 to TRBJ2-5, with a tentative D call TRBD1 (5 bases). The V end lost 5 bases, the J end lost 5 bases, and 13 bases lay between the germline ends. Germline V gene data show CDR1 as SGHRS and CDR2 as YFSETQ. The CDR3 is 13 residues long. The CDR3 DNA reads TGCGCCAGCAGTAGCAGGGAACGCGAGACCCAGTACTTC. This codes for CASSSRERETQYF.

The chain joins TRBV15 to TRBJ2-7, with D possibly matching TRBD2 (5 bases). Between the trimmed V and J ends, which lost 0 bases and 3 bases, there was a span of 9 bases. The CDR3 is 14 residues long. Germline V lookup: CDR1 LNHNV, CDR2 YYDKDF (reference sequence). The CDR3 DNA sequence: TGTGCCACCAGCAGAGATGTTGGAGGCTACGAGCAGTACTTC. Protein product: CATSRDVGGYEQYF.

CDR3 DNA: TGCGCCAGCAGCTTGGCTGGGAGGAATTACTTC. Translation gives CASSLAGRNYF. This rearrangement joins TRBV5-1 to TRBJ2-7; possibly TRBD2 for D (6 bases). Germline assignment: CDR1 SGHRS and CDR2 YFSETQ. Trimming removed 0 bases from V and 13 bases from J, with 11 bases in between. The CDR3 contains 11 residues.

This chain links TRBV6-5 with TRBJ2-2; D remains unclear. Looked up from germline, CDR1 is MNHEY and CDR2 is SVGAGI. CDR3 length: 15 residues. V gave up 0 bases and J gave up 5 bases, with 10 bases separating them. The CDR3 reads CASSYSRIQTGELFF. In DNA, the CDR3 is TGTGCCAGCAGTTACTCCAGGATCCAAACCGGGGAGCTGTTTTTT.

The chain combines TRBV6-1 with TRBJ1-1, with TRBD1 as a possible D gene (5 bases). Between the trimmed V and J ends, which lost 6 bases and 3 bases, there was a span of 11 bases. There are 13 residues in the CDR3. Germline CDR1 MNHNS, CDR2 SASEGT. The DNA of the CDR3 is TGTGCCAGCAGACCACAGGAGCACACTGAAGCTTTCTTT. Its protein is CASRPQEHTEAFF.

The chain carries TRBV21-1 and TRBJ1-5; the D segment call TRBD1 is taken from the table without a DNA check. TRBV21-1 is annotated as a pseudogene. The CDR3 extends over 18 amino acids. The CDR3 is CASILKQGFIFDWQPQHF. The CDR3 region has the DNA TGTGCCAGCATCCTAAAACAGGGGTTTATTTTCGACTGGCAGCCCCAGCATTTT.

The chain employs TRBV4-1 and TRBJ1-5; D unresolved. The V gene's germline CDR1 is MGHRA and CDR2 YSYEKL. The CDR3 consists of 18 residues. The V gene lost 1 base and the J gene lost 4 bases, with 20 bases spanning the gap. The CDR3 here is CASSQVGPPFPYNQPQHF. CDR3 bases: TGCGCCAGCAGCCAAGTTGGGCCGCCATTCCCTTATAATCAGCCCCAGCATTTT.